A single sample gave rise to the 29 T cell receptor beta chains below, sequenced in a study of T cell changes during pregnancy in multiple sclerosis. The protocol was immunoSEQ multiplex PCR, while the TCRdb copy is restricted to in-frame clones and leaves out a portion. This sample has roughly 90,000 clones, with 85% to 95% found just once. The sequenced sample was peripheral blood, obtained in the first trimester of pregnancy. The receptor source for this set is a female donor with multiple sclerosis, enrolled in a pregnancy study.

This chain connects TRBV5-1 to TRBJ2-2, with 10 nucleotides matching TRBD2. The germline CDR1 and CDR2 sequences are SGHRS and YFSETQ. There are 16 residues in the CDR3. V shed 5 bases and J 0 bases; nucleotides not matched to a gene: 4. The CDR3 loop is CASRPSGGTNTGELFF. In nucleotides, the CDR3 is TGCGCCAGCAGACCTAGCGGGGGAACGAACACCGGGGAGCTGTTTTTT.

The chain has TRBV2 and TRBJ1-5; D ambiguous. With 8 bases removed from V and 3 bases from J, the gap between germline ends came to 11 bases. CDR1 and CDR2 (germline): SNHLY, FYNNEI. CDR3 length: 13 residues. CDR3 in amino acids: CASERELNQPQHF. The CDR3 DNA reads TGTGCCAGCGAGCGCGAGCTCAATCAGCCCCAGCATTTT.

The chain recombines TRBV5-1 with TRBJ2-2; 10 nucleotides line up with TRBD2. The junction had 9 bases not matched to a gene; V was cut back by 2 bases and J by 5 bases. Germline V CDR1 and CDR2: SGHRS, YFSETQ. This CDR3 is built from 17 residues. CDR3 sequence (DNA): TGCGCCAGCAGCTTATCAAGCGGGGGGGCGAGTACCGGGGAGCTGTTTTTT. Translated, it gives CASSLSSGGASTGELFF.

The chain is built from TRBV27 and TRBJ2-3; D is unresolved. The CDR3 spans 12 residues. Germline CDR1 and CDR2: MNHEY and SMNVEV (reference sequence). Trimming shortened V by 6 bases and J by 4 bases, and 8 bases separated the two germline ends. Here the CDR3 reads CASSRVPDTQYF. The CDR3 DNA reads TGTGCCAGCAGCCGTGTCCCAGATACGCAGTATTTT.

The chain recombines TRBV25-1 with TRBJ2-2; TRBD1 agrees at 9 bases. The CDR3 spans 16 residues. Trimming at V came to 3 bases and at J to 8 bases, leaving 10 bases not matched to a gene. Per the germline V gene, CDR1 is MGHDK and CDR2 is SYGVNS. CDR3 bases: TGTGCCAGCAGTGAGCAACCGGGACAGGGACTGGGGGAGCTGTTTTTT. Its translation: CASSEQPGQGLGELFF.

The chain uses TRBV27 and TRBJ1-4; 9 bases are shared with TRBD1. The germline V gene encodes CDR1 MNHEY and CDR2 SMNVEV (reference sequence). This CDR3 has 15 amino acids. The ends lost 0 bases at V and 7 bases at J; junction bases unmatched: 3. The CDR3: CASSLSDRGGEKLFF. CDR3 nucleotides: TGTGCCAGCAGTTTATCGGACAGGGGAGGTGAAAAACTGTTTTTT.

The chain combines TRBV5-6 with TRBJ2-2; a weak D match, TRBD2 (6 bases). The germline CDR1 and CDR2 sequences are SGHDT and YYEEEE. The CDR3 is 15 amino acids. Deletions cut 5 bases from V and 7 bases from J, with 18 bases between. The DNA of the CDR3 is TGTGCCAGCAGTACGGGGGTGGTAGCGATCGGGGAGCTGTTTTTT. It yields the protein CASSTGVVAIGELFF.

The chain has TRBV18 and TRBJ1-1, with D uncertain. The CDR3 is 13 residues long. Trimming cost V 4 bases and J 1 base, with 7 bases left between them. Germline-derived CDR1 and CDR2 are KGHSH and LQKENI. CDR3 amino acids: CASSREGNTEAFF. CDR3 DNA sequence: TGTGCCAGCTCACGGGAGGGGAACACTGAAGCTTTCTTT. Supplemented by reference TRBV18 and TRBJ1-1, the full variable domain reads NAGVMQNPRHLVRRRGQEARLRCSPMKGHSHVYWYRQLPEEGLKFMVYLQKENIIDESGMPKERFSAEFPKEGPSILRIQQVVRGDSAAYFCASSREGNTEAFFGQGTRLTVV.

The rearrangement links TRBV4-2 to TRBJ2-7; perhaps TRBD1 as D (6 bases). CDR3 size: 13 residues. V shed 1 base and J shed 3 bases, with 7 bases lying between them. Germline lookup yields CDR1 LGHNA and CDR2 YNFKEQ. The CDR3 sequence is CASSQGGLYEQYF. The CDR3 DNA reads as TGTGCCAGCAGCCAAGGGGGGCTCTACGAGCAGTACTTC.

The J gene is TRBJ1-2, the V gene TRBV19, with TRBD1 identical over 9 bases. The CDR3 is 15 amino acids. Unmatched junction bases numbered 9, after V lost 3 bases and J lost 7 bases. Germline CDR1 LNHDA, CDR2 SQIVND (reference sequence). The CDR3 loop reads CASSIQPGQGSGYTF. The CDR3 DNA follows: TGTGCCAGTAGTATTCAGCCAGGACAGGGGAGTGGCTACACCTTC.

The chain uses TRBV9 and TRBJ2-2, with D possibly TRBD1 on 5 matching bases. V was cut by 0 bases and J by 5 bases, with 11 bases left in between. Germline CDR1 is SGDLS and CDR2 is YYNGEE. The CDR3 is made up of 15 amino acids. The CDR3 coding sequence is TGTGCCAGCAGCGTAGCGGGCAGGGATACCGGGGAGCTGTTTTTT. Translated, it gives CASSVAGRDTGELFF.

The chain links TRBV18 to TRBJ1-2; D perhaps matches TRBD1 (5 bases). The CDR3 covers 15 residues. In germline, CDR1 is KGHSH, CDR2 LQKENI. Trimming shortened V by 2 bases and J by 3 bases, and 13 bases separated the two germline ends. The CDR3 DNA reads TGTGCCAGCTCACCATCTGTCCCGGGGGACTATGGCTACACCTTC. Amino acid sequence: CASSPSVPGDYGYTF. Complete variable domain (other parts from reference TRBV18 and TRBJ1-2): NAGVMQNPRHLVRRRGQEARLRCSPMKGHSHVYWYRQLPEEGLKFMVYLQKENIIDESGMPKERFSAEFPKEGPSILRIQQVVRGDSAAYFCASSPSVPGDYGYTFGSGTRLTVV.

The CDR3 DNA reads as TGTGCCAGCTCACCTCCCGGGGGGGAAAAACTGTTTTTT. It encodes CASSPPGGEKLFF. This chain connects TRBV18 to TRBJ1-4; a weak D match, TRBD1 (5 bases). The germline V gene has CDR1 KGHSH and CDR2 LQKENI. With 3 bases removed from V and 8 bases from J, the gap between germline ends came to 10 bases. CDR3 length: 13 amino acids.

The chain employs TRBV11-2 and TRBJ1-6; D not resolved. The ends were cut back, 1 base at V and 6 bases at J, with 13 bases in the middle. The germline CDR1 and CDR2 sequences are SGHAT and FQNNGV. There are 16 residues in the CDR3. CDR3 region: CASSLARGITNSPLHF. The CDR3 region has the DNA TGTGCCAGCAGCTTAGCGCGAGGAATAACTAATTCACCCCTCCACTTT.

The chain has TRBV7-3 and TRBJ2-1, with D possibly being TRBD2 (6 bases). The germline V gene encodes CDR1 SGHTA and CDR2 FQGTGA. V was trimmed by 5 bases and J by 10 bases, leaving 21 bases between them. This CDR3 contains 15 residues. The CDR3 DNA is TGTGCCAGCAGCGCCGACGGGGGTTCGAAAGGCGAGCAGTTCTTC. Its translation: CASSADGGSKGEQFF.

V usage is TRBV21-1 and J usage is TRBJ1-1; no DNA check was done on the table's D call, TRBD1. TRBV21-1 is tagged as a pseudogene. The CDR3 totals 12 residues. CDR3 sequence: CASSKGRAEAFF. CDR3 nucleotide sequence: TGTGCCAGCAGCAAGGGCAGGGCTGAAGCTTTCTTT.

V gene TRBV10-2 combines with J gene TRBJ2-3; D is undetermined. This CDR3 spans 11 amino acids. Germline V gene data show CDR1 as WSHSY and CDR2 as SAAADI. Trimming took off 4 bases at V and 3 bases at J, with 2 bases between the two ends. CDR3 loop: CASSATDTQYF. CDR3 sequence (DNA): TGCGCCAGCAGTGCAACAGATACGCAGTATTTT.

The chain links TRBV6-1 to TRBJ1-1, with D unclear. Between the trimmed V and J ends, which lost 6 bases and 0 bases, there was a span of 14 bases. The germline CDR1 and CDR2 sequences are MNHNS and SASEGT. The CDR3 is made up of 15 amino acids. This chain's CDR3 is CASRGPEDMNTEAFF. For the CDR3, the DNA is TGTGCCAGCAGAGGGCCGGAGGATATGAACACTGAAGCTTTCTTT.

The chain employs TRBV2 and TRBJ1-5, with D perhaps TRBD1 (6 bases). The CDR3 has 14 amino acids. The germline V and J ends were trimmed by 6 bases and 7 bases, with 16 bases remaining between them. The germline V gene has CDR1 SNHLY and CDR2 FYNNEI. The CDR3 nucleotides are TGTGCCAGCAGCCGTGAAACAGGGAGCCAGCCCCAGCATTTT. It translates to CASSRETGSQPQHF.

In this sample, this clone turned up once. The chain uses TRBV27 and TRBJ2-7; 7 bases are a match to TRBD1. V shed 5 bases and J 5 bases; nucleotides not matched to a gene: 9. Per the germline V gene, CDR1 is MNHEY and CDR2 is SMNVEV (reference sequence). The CDR3 covers 14 residues. In DNA form, the CDR3 reads TGTGCCAGCAGTACACCGGGACAGAACGACGAGCAGTACTTC. Its protein product is CASSTPGQNDEQYF.

V is TRBV19 and J is TRBJ2-1; D is ambiguous. V was pared by 7 bases and J by 0 bases, with 13 bases between. There are 15 residues in the CDR3. Germline lookup yields CDR1 LNHDA and CDR2 SQIVND (reference sequence). In nucleotides, the CDR3 is TGTGCCAGTAACCCAGGAAAATCCTCCTACAATGAGCAGTTCTTC. This sequence encodes CASNPGKSSYNEQFF. Based on the CDR3 plus reference TRBV19 and TRBJ2-1, the full variable domain is DGGITQSPKYLFRKEGQNVTLSCEQNLNHDAMYWYRQDPGQGLRLIYYSQIVNDFQKGDIAEGYSVSREKKESFPLTVTSAQKNPTAFYLCASNPGKSSYNEQFFGPGTRLTVL.

This clone has just a few counts. The CDR3 spells CASSLGGSGAIAFF. Written as DNA, the CDR3 is TGTGCCAGCAGCTTAGGTGGCAGCGGGGCGATAGCTTTCTTT. The chain is built from TRBV7-3 and TRBJ1-1; a possible D gene is TRBD1 (5 bases). In germline, CDR1 is SGHTA, CDR2 FQGTGA. Deletions cut 2 bases from V and 10 bases from J, with 17 bases between. CDR3 length equals 14 residues.

V is TRBV9 and J is TRBJ1-4, with 7 bases that match TRBD1. V lost 3 bases to trimming and J lost 3 bases; unmatched junction nucleotides: 5. This CDR3 is built from 15 residues. Germline CDR1 and CDR2: SGDLS and YYNGEE. The CDR3 DNA sequence: TGTGCCAGCAGCGCCTTGGGACAGCCTAATGAAAAACTGTTTTTT. Translating it yields CASSALGQPNEKLFF.

This chain links TRBV5-5 with TRBJ2-3; weak D call: TRBD1 (5 bases). CDR3 length equals 14 residues. V gave up 2 bases and J gave up 3 bases, with 10 bases separating them. Germline CDR1 SGHKS, CDR2 YYEKEE (reference sequence). The CDR3 reads CASSFKTATDTQYF. The CDR3 DNA follows: TGTGCCAGCAGCTTCAAGACAGCGACAGATACGCAGTATTTT. Full variable domain (remainder filled in from reference TRBV5-5 and TRBJ2-3): DAGVTQSPTHLIKTRGQQVTLRCSPISGHKSVSWYQQVLGQGPQFIFQYYEKEERGRGNFPDRFSARQFPNYSSELNVNALLLGDSALYLCASSFKTATDTQYFGPGTRLTVL.

In DNA, the CDR3 is TGTGCCAGCAGCGTACTGAGGACTACTGGGGCCAACGTCCTGACTTTC. Its translation: CASSVLRTTGANVLTF. This chain uses TRBV9 with TRBJ2-6; tentatively, D is TRBD2 (6 bases). CDR1 is SGDLS, CDR2 YYNGEE, per germline. The CDR3 length is 16 residues. V was pared by 1 base and J by 2 bases, with 10 bases between.

The rearrangement uses TRBV19 and TRBJ2-3; the D gene is possibly TRBD2 (5 bases). With 3 bases removed from V and 4 bases from J, the gap between germline ends came to 11 bases. Germline V CDR1 and CDR2: LNHDA, SQIVND (reference sequence). This CDR3 is built from 14 residues. CDR3 sequence reads: CASSIEGRADTQYF. DNA of the CDR3: TGTGCCAGTAGTATTGAGGGTCGGGCAGATACGCAGTATTTT.

The rearrangement links TRBV7-3 to TRBJ2-3; the match to TRBD1 covers 7 bases. The length of the CDR3 is 14 residues. Trimming removed 3 bases from V and 3 bases from J; junction bases left unmatched: 3. Per the germline V gene, CDR1 is SGHTA and CDR2 is FQGTGA. DNA of the CDR3: TGTGCCAGCAGCTTTAGGGGGCCAACAGATACGCAGTATTTT. Its protein product is CASSFRGPTDTQYF.

The rearrangement uses TRBV18 and TRBJ1-2, with 10 nucleotides matching TRBD1. Germline values: CDR1 KGHSH, CDR2 LQKENI. The CDR3 is made up of 17 amino acids. Trimming cost V 5 bases and J 3 bases; bases outside gene matches: 12. The CDR3 here is CASSVLDRGTVDYGYTF. In DNA form, the CDR3 reads TGTGCCAGCTCAGTACTGGACAGGGGGACCGTGGACTATGGCTACACCTTC. Combining the CDR3 with reference TRBV18 and TRBJ1-2 gives the whole variable domain NAGVMQNPRHLVRRRGQEARLRCSPMKGHSHVYWYRQLPEEGLKFMVYLQKENIIDESGMPKERFSAEFPKEGPSILRIQQVVRGDSAAYFCASSVLDRGTVDYGYTFGSGTRLTVV.

The chain couples TRBV6-5 to TRBJ1-2; no reliable D call. The V end lost 7 bases, the J end lost 4 bases, and 19 bases lay between the germline ends. CDR1 is MNHEY, CDR2 SVGAGI, per germline. The CDR3 has 15 residues. CDR3 sequence (DNA): TGTGCCAGCACTACTCCCTCCGGAGGGAGCTATGGCTACACCTTC. It codes for CASTTPSGGSYGYTF.